This record looks at one T cell receptor beta chain sequence and its context. These data are taken from a study of T cell repertoires in ileal Crohn's disease. Sequencing was performed with immunoSEQ multiplex PCR; in TCRdb, only in-frame clones are kept and a portion is missing. Of 30,000 or so clones detected, roughly 77% appear once; the ten largest clones hold 5.5% to 6.5%. Eligibility required adulthood, ileal or ileocolonic Crohn's disease and indicated ileocolonic resection. The V and J ends lost 1 base and 4 bases respectively, with 8 bases between them. Germline V gives CDR1 SGHVS, CDR2 FNYEAQ. This CDR3 region has 14 residues.

The V call is TRBV7-6, the J call TRBJ1-5; no firm D call. The source of this sequence is an adult with Crohn's disease. Sequencing was done on a sample of ileal tissue. The CDR3 sequence is CASSLGSENQPQHF. Written as DNA, the CDR3 is TGTGCCAGCAGCTTAGGGTCAGAAAATCAGCCCCAGCATTTT.